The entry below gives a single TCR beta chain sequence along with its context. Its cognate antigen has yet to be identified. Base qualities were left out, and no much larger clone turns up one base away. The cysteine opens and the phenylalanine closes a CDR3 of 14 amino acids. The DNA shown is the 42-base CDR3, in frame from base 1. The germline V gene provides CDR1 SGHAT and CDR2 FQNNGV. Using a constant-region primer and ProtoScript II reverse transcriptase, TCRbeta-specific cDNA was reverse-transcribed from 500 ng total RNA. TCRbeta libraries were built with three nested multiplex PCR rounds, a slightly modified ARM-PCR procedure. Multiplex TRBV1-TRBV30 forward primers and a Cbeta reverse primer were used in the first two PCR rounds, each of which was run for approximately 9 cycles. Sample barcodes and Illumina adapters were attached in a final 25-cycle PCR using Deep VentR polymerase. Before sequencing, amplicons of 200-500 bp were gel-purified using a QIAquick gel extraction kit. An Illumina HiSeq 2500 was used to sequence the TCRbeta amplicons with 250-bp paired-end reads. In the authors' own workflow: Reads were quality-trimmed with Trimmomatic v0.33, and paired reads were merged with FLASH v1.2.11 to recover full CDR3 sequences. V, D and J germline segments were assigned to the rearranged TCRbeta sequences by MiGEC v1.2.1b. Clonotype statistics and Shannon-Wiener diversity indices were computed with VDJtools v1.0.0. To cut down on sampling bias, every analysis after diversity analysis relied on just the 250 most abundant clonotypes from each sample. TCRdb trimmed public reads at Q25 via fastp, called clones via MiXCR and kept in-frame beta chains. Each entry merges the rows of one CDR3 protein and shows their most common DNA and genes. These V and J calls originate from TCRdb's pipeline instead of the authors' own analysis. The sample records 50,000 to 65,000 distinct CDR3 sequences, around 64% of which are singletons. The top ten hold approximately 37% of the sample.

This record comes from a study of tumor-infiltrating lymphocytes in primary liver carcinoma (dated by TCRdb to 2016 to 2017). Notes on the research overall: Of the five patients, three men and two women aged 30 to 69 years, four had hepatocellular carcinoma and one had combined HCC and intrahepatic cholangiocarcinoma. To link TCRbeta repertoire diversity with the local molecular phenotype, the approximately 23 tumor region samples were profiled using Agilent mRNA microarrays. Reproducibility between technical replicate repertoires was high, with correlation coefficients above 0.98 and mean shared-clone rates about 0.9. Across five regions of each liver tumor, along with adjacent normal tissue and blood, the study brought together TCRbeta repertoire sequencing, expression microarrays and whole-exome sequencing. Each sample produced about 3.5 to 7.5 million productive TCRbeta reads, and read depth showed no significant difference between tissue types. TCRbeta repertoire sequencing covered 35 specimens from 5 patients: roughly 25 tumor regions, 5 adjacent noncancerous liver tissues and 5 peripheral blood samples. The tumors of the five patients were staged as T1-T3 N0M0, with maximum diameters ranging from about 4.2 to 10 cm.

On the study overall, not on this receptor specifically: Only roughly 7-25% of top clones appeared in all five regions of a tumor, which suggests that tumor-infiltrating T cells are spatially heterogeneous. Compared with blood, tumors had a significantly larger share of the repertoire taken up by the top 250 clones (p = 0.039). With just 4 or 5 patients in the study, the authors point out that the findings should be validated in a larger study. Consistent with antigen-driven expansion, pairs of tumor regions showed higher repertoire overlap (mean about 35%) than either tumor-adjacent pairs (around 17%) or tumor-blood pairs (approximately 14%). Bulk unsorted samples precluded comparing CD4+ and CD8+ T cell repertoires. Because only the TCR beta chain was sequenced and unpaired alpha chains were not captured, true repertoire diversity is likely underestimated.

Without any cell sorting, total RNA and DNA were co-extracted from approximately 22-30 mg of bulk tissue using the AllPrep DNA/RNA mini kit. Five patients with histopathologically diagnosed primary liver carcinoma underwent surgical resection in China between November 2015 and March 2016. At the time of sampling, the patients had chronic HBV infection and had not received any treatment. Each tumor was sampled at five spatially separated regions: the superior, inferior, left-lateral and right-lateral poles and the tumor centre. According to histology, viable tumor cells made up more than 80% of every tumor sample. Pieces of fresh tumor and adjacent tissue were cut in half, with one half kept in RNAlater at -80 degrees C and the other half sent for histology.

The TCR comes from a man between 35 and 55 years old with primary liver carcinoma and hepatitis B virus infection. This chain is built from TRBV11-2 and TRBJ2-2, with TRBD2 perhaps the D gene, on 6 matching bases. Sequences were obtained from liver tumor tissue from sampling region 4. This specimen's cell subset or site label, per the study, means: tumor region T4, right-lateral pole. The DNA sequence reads TGTATCAGCAGCTTAGCGGTAGCTCCCAGGGAGCTGTTTTTT. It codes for CISSLAVAPRELFF.